Presented here are 20 T cell receptor beta chains from one specimen sequenced in a study of cytomegalovirus exposure and HLA in healthy donors (dated by TCRdb to between 2016 and 2019). Libraries were prepared through the immunoSEQ multiplex PCR assay. TCRdb took this table from immuneACCESS and kept in-frame rearrangements with V and J called. Such tables lack part of the clones; where checked against another copy, unresolved V genes explain under half of the gap, and the rest is unexplained. Here the sample has 250,000 or so clones; 87% occur a single time. Approximately 12% of the sample is in the top ten clones. Sequenced material: PBMCs. The receptors originated from a man younger than 35 in good health and CMV-seropositive.

To note about this clone: Other DNA sequences in the sample encode the same CDR3. The genes are TRBV9 and TRBJ1-1; no clear D. V lost 0 bases, J lost 5 bases, and 8 bases lay in between. Germline lookup yields CDR1 SGDLS and CDR2 YYNGEE. The CDR3 runs 13 residues. The CDR3 here is CASSVGRGTEAFF. CDR3 in DNA: TGTGCCAGCAGCGTAGGAAGAGGGACTGAAGCTTTCTTT.

The chain is built from TRBV5-8 and TRBJ2-7; no reliable D call. From germline, CDR1 is SGHTS and CDR2 YDEGEE. Trimming removed 0 bases from V and 2 bases from J, with 12 bases in between. The CDR3 loop spans 15 amino acids. The CDR3 region has the DNA TGTGCCAGCAGCTTGGCCGATTTTACACCCTACGAGCAGTACTTC. Encoded protein: CASSLADFTPYEQYF.

This rearrangement joins TRBV12-2 to TRBJ2-7; whether TRBD1, the table's D call, matches the DNA was not checked. TRBV12-2 is a listed pseudogene. The CDR3 is 15 residues long. In nucleotides, the CDR3 is TGTGCAAGTCGCACCGACAGGACAGGGTCCTACGAGCAGTACTTC. It translates to CASRTDRTGSYEQYF.

V is TRBV4-1 and J is TRBJ2-7; no reliable D call. The CDR3 is made up of 15 amino acids. Germline lookup yields CDR1 MGHRA and CDR2 YSYEKL. The ends were cut back, 0 bases at V and 5 bases at J, with 14 bases in the middle. In DNA form, the CDR3 reads TGCGCCAGCAGCCAAGAAGGAAAAGGGATGGACGAGCAGTACTTC. This gives the protein CASSQEGKGMDEQYF.

V usage is TRBV9 and J usage is TRBJ2-1, with TRBD2 matching 9 bases. The CDR3 extends over 19 amino acids. Trimming took 0 bases from V and 4 from J; bases not matched to a gene: 14. Germline V CDR1 and CDR2: SGDLS, YYNGEE. As DNA, the CDR3 is TGTGCCAGCAGCGTAGGGGGCGGGAGGGCCACCCAAGGATACAATGAGCAGTTCTTC. It encodes CASSVGGGRATQGYNEQFF.

This chain links TRBV6-6 with TRBJ2-7; D unclear. The germline CDR1 and CDR2 sequences are MNHNY and SVGAGI (reference sequence). The V end was cut by 5 bases, the J end by 1 base, with 6 bases between. There are 12 residues in the CDR3. CDR3 DNA sequence: TGTGCCAGCAGTCAAACTTCCTACGAGCAGTACTTC. Amino acid sequence: CASSQTSYEQYF.

The J gene is TRBJ2-7, the V gene TRBV10-3; TRBD2 is a possible D gene (5 bases). V was trimmed by 0 bases and J by 5 bases, leaving 11 bases between them. CDR1 and CDR2 from the germline V gene are ENHRY and SYGVKD. This CDR3 is built from 14 residues. CDR3 region: CAISESAGGNEQYF. The DNA of the CDR3 is TGTGCCATCAGTGAGTCGGCAGGAGGCAACGAGCAGTACTTC.

The rearrangement uses TRBV6-5 and TRBJ2-7, with 9 positions matching TRBD1. J lost 5 bases, V lost 6 bases, and 5 bases had no gene match. The CDR3 is made up of 13 amino acids. The germline V gene encodes CDR1 MNHEY and CDR2 SVGAGI. CDR3 sequence reads: CASSRTGVDEQYF. The CDR3 bases are TGTGCCAGCAGCCGGACAGGGGTTGACGAGCAGTACTTC.

DNA of the CDR3: TGTGCCATCAGTGATCGCTCTAAAGGGGAGAGGGCGGATGAGCAGTTCTTC. It translates to CAISDRSKGERADEQFF. This sequence joins TRBV10-3 and TRBJ2-1; D may be TRBD1 or TRBD2 (5 bases each). Per the germline V gene, CDR1 is ENHRY and CDR2 is SYGVKD. Trimming took 3 bases from V and 8 from J, leaving 23 bases between them. The CDR3 consists of 17 residues.

The V and J genes are TRBV4-1 and TRBJ1-1; D gene uncertain. Germline CDR1 and CDR2: MGHRA and YSYEKL. V was pared by 0 bases and J by 8 bases, with 10 bases between. The CDR3 sequence is 13 residues long. Written as DNA, the CDR3 is TGCGCCAGCAGCCAAGATCGGGCGGGAGAAGCTTTCTTT. Its translation is CASSQDRAGEAFF.

This clone was counted once. The sample holds other DNA sequences that translate to the same CDR3. This chain connects TRBV11-3 to TRBJ2-2; D not resolved. The V end lost 0 bases, the J end lost 6 bases, and 5 bases lay between the germline ends. Germline V lookup: CDR1 SGHNT, CDR2 YENEEA. This CDR3 comprises 13 residues. This CDR3 is CASSLEGAGELFF. CDR3 in DNA: TGTGCCAGCAGCTTAGAGGGCGCCGGGGAGCTGTTTTTT.

The chain employs TRBV9 and TRBJ2-7, with 8 bases aligning to TRBD2. CDR1 is SGDLS and CDR2 is YYNGEE in the germline V gene. This CDR3 is 14 amino acids long. Trimming took 4 bases from V and 0 from J; bases not matched to a gene: 3. The CDR3 region has the DNA TGTGCCAGCAGCTCCACTAGCGGCTCCTACGAGCAGTACTTC. Translation gives CASSSTSGSYEQYF. The whole variable domain, remainder taken from reference TRBV9 and TRBJ2-7, is DSGVTQTPKHLITATGQRVTLRCSPRSGDLSVYWYQQSLDQGLQFLIQYYNGEERAKGNILERFSAQQFPDLHSELNLSSLELGDSALYFCASSSTSGSYEQYFGPGTRLTVT.

The chain combines TRBV5-1 with TRBJ1-2; D gene uncertain. Looked up from germline, CDR1 is SGHRS and CDR2 is YFSETQ. The CDR3 runs to 14 residues. V shed 4 bases and J shed 10 bases, with 20 bases lying between them. CDR3 bases: TGCGCCAGCAGCCCCGGCGGGAGATCGAGTCTCTACACCTTC. It codes for CASSPGGRSSLYTF.

The chain carries TRBV29-1 and TRBJ2-7, with 9 bases fitting TRBD1. Germline V gives CDR1 SQVTM, CDR2 ANQGSEA. This CDR3 is built from 13 residues. V gave up 5 bases and J gave up 5 bases; unmatched junction bases: 7. The chain's CDR3 is CSVRQGVVHEQYF. Here the CDR3 DNA reads TGCAGCGTTCGACAGGGGGTCGTCCACGAGCAGTACTTC.

The CDR3 nucleotides read TGCAGCGTCGGGTCGGACAGAGCGAACACTGAAGCTTTCTTT. This gives the protein CSVGSDRANTEAFF. This chain uses TRBV29-1 with TRBJ1-1, with D tentatively TRBD1 (6 bases). CDR3 length: 14 residues. From germline, CDR1 is SQVTM and CDR2 ANQGSEA. The germline V and J ends were trimmed by 6 bases and 1 base, with 15 bases remaining between them.

The chain joins TRBV5-6 to TRBJ2-7; D gene ambiguous. Per germline, CDR1 SGHDT and CDR2 YYEEEE. The CDR3 sequence is 14 residues long. With 3 bases removed from V and 0 bases from J, the gap between germline ends came to 10 bases. CDR3 protein: CASSWGRSSYEQYF. CDR3 sequence (DNA): TGTGCCAGCAGCTGGGGAAGGAGCTCCTACGAGCAGTACTTC.

This sequence joins TRBV5-1 and TRBJ2-5; D is perhaps TRBD1 (6 bases). Germline CDR1 reads SGHRS; CDR2 reads YFSETQ. V was pared by 0 bases and J by 3 bases, with 12 bases between. The CDR3 loop spans 15 amino acids. The CDR3 loop is CASSLVGGREETQYF. The CDR3 bases are TGCGCCAGCAGCTTGGTAGGGGGTCGAGAAGAGACCCAGTACTTC.

V gene TRBV6-7 combines with J gene TRBJ2-2, with TRBD1 matching over 10 bases. TRBV6-7 is an open reading frame, and its role is uncertain. Trimming cost V 4 bases and J 4 bases; bases outside gene matches: 6. This CDR3 spans 16 amino acids. CDR3 sequence reads: CASSLWDRGFTGELFF. Written as DNA, the CDR3 is TGTGCCAGCAGTTTGTGGGACAGGGGCTTCACCGGGGAGCTGTTTTTT.

The genes are TRBV5-6 and TRBJ1-2; 8 nucleotides align to TRBD1. V shed 4 bases and J 3 bases; nucleotides not matched to a gene: 5. Germline CDR1 SGHDT, CDR2 YYEEEE. The CDR3 is 14 amino acids. This CDR3 is CASSRTGTDYGYTF. In DNA, the CDR3 is TGTGCCAGCAGCCGGACAGGGACGGACTATGGCTACACCTTC.

V usage is TRBV30 and J usage is TRBJ1-1; D ambiguous. Germline lookup yields CDR1 GTSNPN and CDR2 SVGIG (reference sequence). The CDR3 extends over 13 amino acids. The V gene lost 7 bases and the J gene lost 1 base, with 13 bases spanning the gap. In nucleotides, the CDR3 is TGTGCCTCCACCTATTTGGAGAACACTGAAGCTTTCTTT. It yields the protein CASTYLENTEAFF.